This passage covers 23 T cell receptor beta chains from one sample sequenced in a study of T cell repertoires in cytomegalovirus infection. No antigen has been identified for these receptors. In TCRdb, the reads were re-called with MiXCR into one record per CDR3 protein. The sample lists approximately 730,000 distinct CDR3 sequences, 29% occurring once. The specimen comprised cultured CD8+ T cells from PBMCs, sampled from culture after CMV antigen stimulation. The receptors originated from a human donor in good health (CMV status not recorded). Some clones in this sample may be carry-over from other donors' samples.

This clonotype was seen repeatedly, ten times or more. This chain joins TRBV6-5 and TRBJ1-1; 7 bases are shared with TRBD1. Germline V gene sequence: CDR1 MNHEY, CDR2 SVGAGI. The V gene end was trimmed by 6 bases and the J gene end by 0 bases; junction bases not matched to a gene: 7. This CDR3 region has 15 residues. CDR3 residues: CASRNNRGLNTEAFF. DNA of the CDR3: TGTGCCAGCAGAAATAACAGGGGCCTGAACACTGAAGCTTTCTTT.

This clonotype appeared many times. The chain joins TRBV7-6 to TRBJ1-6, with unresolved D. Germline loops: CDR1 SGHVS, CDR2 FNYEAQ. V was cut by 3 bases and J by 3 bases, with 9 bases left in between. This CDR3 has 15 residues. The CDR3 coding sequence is TGTGCCAGCAGCTTCTCTGCTAACTATAATTCACCCCTCCACTTT. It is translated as CASSFSANYNSPLHF. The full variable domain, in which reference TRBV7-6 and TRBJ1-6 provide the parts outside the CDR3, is GAGVSQSPRYKVTKRGQDVALRCDPISGHVSLYWYRQALGQGPEFLTYFNYEAQQDKSGLPNDRFSAERPEGSISTLTIQRTEQRDSAMYRCASSFSANYNSPLHFGNGTRLTVT.

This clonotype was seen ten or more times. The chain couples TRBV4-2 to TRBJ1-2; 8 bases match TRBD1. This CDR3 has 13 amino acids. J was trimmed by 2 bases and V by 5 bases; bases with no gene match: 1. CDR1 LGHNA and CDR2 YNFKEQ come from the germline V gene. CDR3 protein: CASSDRGNYGYTF. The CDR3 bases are TGTGCCAGCAGCGACAGGGGAAACTATGGCTACACCTTC.

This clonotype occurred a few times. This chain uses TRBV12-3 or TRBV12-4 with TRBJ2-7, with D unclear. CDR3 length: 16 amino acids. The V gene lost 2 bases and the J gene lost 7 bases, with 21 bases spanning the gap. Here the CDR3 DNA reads TGTGCCAGCAGTTTACGGCTTAGGGTCCATGATGGGGAGCAGTACTTC. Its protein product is CASSLRLRVHDGEQYF.

The DNA of the CDR3 is TGTGCCAGCAGCTTAGCGGTCACTCTAGCGGAGAATTACAATGAGCAGTTCTTC. Amino acid sequence: CASSLAVTLAENYNEQFF. The V call is TRBV7-6, the J call TRBJ2-1; TRBD2 agrees at 7 bases. The junction had 12 bases not matched to a gene; V was cut back by 0 bases and J by 4 bases. The CDR3 spans 18 residues. The germline gives CDR1 SGHVS, CDR2 FNYEAQ.

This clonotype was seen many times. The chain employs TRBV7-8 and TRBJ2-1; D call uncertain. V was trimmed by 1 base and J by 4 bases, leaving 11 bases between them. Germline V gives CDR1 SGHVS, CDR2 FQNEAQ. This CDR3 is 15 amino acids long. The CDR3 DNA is TGTGCCAGCAGCTTAGGGGAAACTCCTTACAATGAGCAGTTCTTC. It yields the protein CASSLGETPYNEQFF.

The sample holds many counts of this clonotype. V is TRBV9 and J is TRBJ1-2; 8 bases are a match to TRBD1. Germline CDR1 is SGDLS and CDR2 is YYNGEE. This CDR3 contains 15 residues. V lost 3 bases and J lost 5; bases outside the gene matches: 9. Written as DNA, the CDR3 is TGTGCCAGCAGCGCCGGGACAGGACCGACTTATGGCTACACCTTC. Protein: CASSAGTGPTYGYTF.

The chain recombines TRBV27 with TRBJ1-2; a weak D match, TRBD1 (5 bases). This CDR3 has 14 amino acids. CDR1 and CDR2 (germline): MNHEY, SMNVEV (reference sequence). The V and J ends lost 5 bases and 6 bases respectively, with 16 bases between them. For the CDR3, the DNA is TGTGCCAGCAGTCCTATCGGGGGAAGGGATGGCTACACCTTC. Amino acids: CASSPIGGRDGYTF.

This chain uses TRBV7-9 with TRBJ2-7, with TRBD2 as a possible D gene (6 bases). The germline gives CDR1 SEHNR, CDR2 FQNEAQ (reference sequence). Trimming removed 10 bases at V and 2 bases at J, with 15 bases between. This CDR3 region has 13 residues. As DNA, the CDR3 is TGTGCCACAACCCGGGAGTCCCCCTACGAGCAGTACTTC. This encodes CATTRESPYEQYF. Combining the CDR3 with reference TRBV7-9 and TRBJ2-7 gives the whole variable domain DTGVSQNPRHKITKRGQNVTFRCDPISEHNRLYWYRQTLGQGPEFLTYFQNEAQLEKSRLLSDRFSAERPKGSFSTLEIQRTEQGDSAMYLCATTRESPYEQYFGPGTRLTVT.

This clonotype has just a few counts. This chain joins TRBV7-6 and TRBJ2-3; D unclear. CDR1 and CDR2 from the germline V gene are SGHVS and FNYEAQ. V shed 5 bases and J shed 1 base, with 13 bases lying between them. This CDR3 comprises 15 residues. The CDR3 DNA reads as TGTGCCAGCAGCCCGAACGGTCGGGGCACAGATACGCAGTATTTT. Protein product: CASSPNGRGTDTQYF.

CDR3 sequence reads: CASSLGQENYYEQYV. The DNA of the CDR3 is TGTGCCAGCAGTTTAGGACAGGAGAATTACTACGAGCAGTACGTC. The V and J genes are TRBV6-2 or TRBV6-3 and TRBJ2-7, with 7 bases that match TRBD1. V shed 4 bases, J shed 3 bases, and the junction held 9 bases outside the gene matches. Germline V gene data show CDR1 as MNHEY and CDR2 as SVGEGT. CDR3 length: 15 residues.

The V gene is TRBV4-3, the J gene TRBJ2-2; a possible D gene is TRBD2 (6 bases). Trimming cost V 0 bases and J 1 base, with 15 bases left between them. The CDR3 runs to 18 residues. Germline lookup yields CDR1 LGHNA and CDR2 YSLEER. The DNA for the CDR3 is TGCGCCAGCAGCCAAGACGGGGGTATCGACAGGAACACCGGGGAGCTGTTTTTT. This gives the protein CASSQDGGIDRNTGELFF.

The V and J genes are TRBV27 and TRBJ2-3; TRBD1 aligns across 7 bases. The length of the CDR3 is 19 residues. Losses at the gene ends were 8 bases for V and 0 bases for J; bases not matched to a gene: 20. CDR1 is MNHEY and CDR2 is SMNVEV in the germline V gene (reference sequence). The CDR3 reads CASGQGGYIRRTSTDTQYF. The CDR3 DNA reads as TGTGCCAGCGGTCAAGGGGGCTACATCCGCCGCACAAGCACAGATACGCAGTATTTT.

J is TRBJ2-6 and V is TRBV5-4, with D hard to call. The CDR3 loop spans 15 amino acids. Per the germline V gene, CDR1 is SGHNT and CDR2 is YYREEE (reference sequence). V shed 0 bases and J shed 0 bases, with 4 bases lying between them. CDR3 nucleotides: TGTGCCAGCAGCTTGGACCCCTCTGGGGCCAACGTCCTGACTTTC. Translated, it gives CASSLDPSGANVLTF.

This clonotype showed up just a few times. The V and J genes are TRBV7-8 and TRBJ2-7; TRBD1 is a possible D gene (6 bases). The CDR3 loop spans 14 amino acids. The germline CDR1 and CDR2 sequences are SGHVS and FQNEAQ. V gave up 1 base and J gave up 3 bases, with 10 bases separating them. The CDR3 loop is CASSLGGQIYEQYV. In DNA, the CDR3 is TGTGCCAGCAGCTTAGGGGGACAAATCTACGAGCAGTACGTC.

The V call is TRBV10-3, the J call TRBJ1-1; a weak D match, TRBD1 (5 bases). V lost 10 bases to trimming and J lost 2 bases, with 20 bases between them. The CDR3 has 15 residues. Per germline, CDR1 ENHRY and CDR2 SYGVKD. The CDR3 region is CATSLGGAGNTEAFF. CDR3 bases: TGTGCCACGTCTCTGGGGGGAGCCGGAAACACTGAAGCTTTCTTT.

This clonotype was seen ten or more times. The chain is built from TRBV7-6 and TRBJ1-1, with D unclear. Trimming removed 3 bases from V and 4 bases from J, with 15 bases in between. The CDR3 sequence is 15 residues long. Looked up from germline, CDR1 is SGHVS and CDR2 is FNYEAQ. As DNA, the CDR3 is TGTGCCAGCAGCTTGACCGGGGAGAGCGGCACTGAAGCTTTCTTT. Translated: CASSLTGESGTEAFF.

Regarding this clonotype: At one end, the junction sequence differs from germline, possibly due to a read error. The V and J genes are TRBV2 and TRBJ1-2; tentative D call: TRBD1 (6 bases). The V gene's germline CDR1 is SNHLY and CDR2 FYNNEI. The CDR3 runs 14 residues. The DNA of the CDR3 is TGTGCCAGCAGTGGAAAAGGGCTCGGCGGGGGCTATACCTTC. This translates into CASSGKGLGGGYTF.

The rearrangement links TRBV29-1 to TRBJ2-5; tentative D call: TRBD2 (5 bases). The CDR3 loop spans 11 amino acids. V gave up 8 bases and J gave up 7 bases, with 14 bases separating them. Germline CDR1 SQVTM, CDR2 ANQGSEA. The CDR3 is CSCVSGGTQYF. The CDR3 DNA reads TGCAGCTGCGTGAGCGGAGGGACCCAGTACTTC.

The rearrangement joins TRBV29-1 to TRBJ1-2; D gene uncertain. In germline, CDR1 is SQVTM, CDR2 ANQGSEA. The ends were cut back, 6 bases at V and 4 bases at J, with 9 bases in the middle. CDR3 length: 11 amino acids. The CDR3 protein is CSVEHCYGYTF. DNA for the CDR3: TGCAGCGTCGAACACTGCTATGGCTACACCTTC.

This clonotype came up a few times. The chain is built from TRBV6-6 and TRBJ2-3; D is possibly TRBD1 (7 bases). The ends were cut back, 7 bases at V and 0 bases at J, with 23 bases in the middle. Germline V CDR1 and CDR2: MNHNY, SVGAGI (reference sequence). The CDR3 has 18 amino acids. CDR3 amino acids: CASTSGDSGFSSTDTQYF. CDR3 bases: TGTGCCAGCACTTCGGGGGACAGCGGATTTTCTAGCACAGATACGCAGTATTTT.

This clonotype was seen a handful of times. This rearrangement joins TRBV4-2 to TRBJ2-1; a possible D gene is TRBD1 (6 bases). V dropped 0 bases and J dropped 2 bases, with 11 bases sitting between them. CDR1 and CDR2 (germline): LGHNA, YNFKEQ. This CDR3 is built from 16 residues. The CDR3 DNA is TGTGCCAGCAGCCAAGAACAGGGCGGTCCCTACAATGAGCAGTTCTTC. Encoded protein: CASSQEQGGPYNEQFF.

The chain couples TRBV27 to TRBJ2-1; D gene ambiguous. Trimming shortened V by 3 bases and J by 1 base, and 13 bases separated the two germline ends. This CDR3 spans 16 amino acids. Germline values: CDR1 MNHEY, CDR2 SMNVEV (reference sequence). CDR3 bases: TGTGCCAGCAGTTTTGGGGTATTGATGTCCTACAATGAGCAGTTCTTC. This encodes CASSFGVLMSYNEQFF.